The 20 T cell receptor beta chains listed next were all sequenced from one sample in a study of CD8+CD57+ T cells in acquired aplastic anemia. Profiling of TCR beta VDJ combinations and CDR3 sequences used genomic DNA as template. In TCRdb, the reads were re-called with MiXCR into one record per CDR3 protein. The table has 150,000 to 200,000 distinct CDR3 sequences, less than 65% seen once; the top ten hold approximately 44%. The sequenced sample consisted of sorted CD4+, CD8+, or CD8+CD57+ T cells (not recorded which) from PBMCs. Receptor source: a human donor with severe aplastic anemia or a healthy control (not recorded which).

In this sample, this clonotype turned up a few times. The chain joins TRBV28 to TRBJ1-1; D is perhaps TRBD1 (6 bases). V lost 4 bases and J lost 3, with 15 bases in between. Germline V gene lookup returns CDR1 MDHEN and CDR2 SYDVKM. The CDR3 contains 15 residues. The CDR3 sequence is CASSWERGGHTEAFF. CDR3 bases: TGTGCCAGCAGTTGGGAAAGGGGGGGTCACACTGAAGCTTTCTTT.

In its sample, this clonotype was seen a few times. The chain links TRBV2 to TRBJ2-7, with 9 bases aligning to TRBD2. Germline V lookup: CDR1 SNHLY, CDR2 FYNNEI. This CDR3 region has 13 residues. Trimming cost V 5 bases and J 3 bases; bases outside gene matches: 2. The CDR3 loop reads CASSTLAGYEQYF. The DNA of the CDR3 is TGTGCCAGCAGTACACTAGCGGGCTACGAGCAGTACTTC.

The chain links TRBV2 to TRBJ2-5; TRBD2 matches 7 bases. CDR3 size: 15 residues. V gave up 6 bases and J gave up 3 bases; unmatched junction bases: 10. Germline CDR1 reads SNHLY; CDR2 reads FYNNEI. Here the CDR3 reads CASSWREGVEETQYF. Written as DNA, the CDR3 is TGTGCCAGCAGCTGGAGGGAGGGCGTAGAAGAGACCCAGTACTTC.

For this clonotype: This CDR3 is missing its conserved last phenylalanine or tryptophan, likely due to a read error. The chain links TRBV5-1 to TRBJ2-7, with 8 bases lining up with TRBD1. The CDR3 is made up of 13 amino acids. Germline lookup yields CDR1 SGHRS and CDR2 YFSETQ. With V trimmed by 0 bases and J by 6 bases, 2 bases remained unmatched. CDR3 bases: TGCGCCAGCAGCTTGGGGCAGGGGGCCGAGCAGTACCTC. It translates to CASSLGQGAEQYL.

The gene calls are TRBV7-9 and TRBJ2-1, with D maybe TRBD1 (5 bases). Trimming removed 1 base from V and 3 bases from J, with 13 bases in between. This CDR3 has 16 amino acids. CDR1 is SEHNR and CDR2 is FQNEAQ in the germline V gene (reference sequence). CDR3 amino acids: CASSLEQGKVYNEQFF. The CDR3 region has the DNA TGTGCCAGCAGCTTAGAGCAGGGTAAGGTCTACAATGAGCAGTTCTTC.

The chain couples TRBV20-1 to TRBJ2-1; the match to TRBD2 covers 12 bases. This CDR3 region has 14 residues. Germline CDR1 DFQATT, CDR2 SNEGSKA (reference sequence). Trimming took 6 bases from V and 7 from J; bases not matched to a gene: 7. CDR3 coding DNA: TGCAGTGCCCGCGGTCTAGCGGGGGGGAATGAGCAGTTCTTC. It codes for CSARGLAGGNEQFF.

This clonotype has at least ten counts. The chain recombines TRBV9 with TRBJ2-1, with D possibly TRBD2 on 6 matching bases. The V end was cut by 1 base, the J end by 3 bases, with 17 bases between. Germline lookup yields CDR1 SGDLS and CDR2 YYNGEE. This CDR3 comprises 17 residues. The DNA for the CDR3 is TGTGCCAGCAGCGTAACGAAGGGCGGAGGGGTCTACAATGAGCAGTTCTTC. Protein sequence: CASSVTKGGGVYNEQFF.

This clonotype has just a few counts. A read error may be the cause here, since a much bigger clone is one base away. The rearrangement uses TRBV2 and TRBJ1-3; 7 nucleotides align to TRBD1. This CDR3 is 16 amino acids long. From germline, CDR1 is SNHLY and CDR2 FYNNEI. V was clipped by 10 bases and J by 0 bases; unmatched bases: 12. The CDR3 loop is CATNEDRPFSGNTIYF. The CDR3, as DNA: TGTGCCACCAACGAGGACAGGCCGTTCTCTGGAAACACCATATATTTT.

This clonotype was recorded a few times. The V and J genes are TRBV7-9 and TRBJ1-5; TRBD1 is a possible D gene (5 bases). The CDR3 is 15 residues long. V was cut by 0 bases and J by 1 base, with 7 bases left in between. Germline values: CDR1 SEHNR, CDR2 FQNEAQ (reference sequence). The CDR3 DNA sequence: TGTGCCAGCAGCTTAGCCAGGGACAGCAATCAGCCCCAGCATTTT. Translated, it gives CASSLARDSNQPQHF.

This sequence joins TRBV2 and TRBJ2-5; 15 bases are a match to TRBD2. The CDR3 runs 16 residues. Per the germline V gene, CDR1 is SNHLY and CDR2 is FYNNEI. V was clipped by 8 bases and J by 4 bases; unmatched bases: 8. Here the CDR3 DNA reads TGTGCCAGCTTGGGACTAGCGGGGGGTTTGCCAGAGACCCAGTACTTC. Protein product: CASLGLAGGLPETQYF.

This chain connects TRBV15 to TRBJ2-1; the D is unclear. Germline assignment: CDR1 LNHNV and CDR2 YYDKDF (reference sequence). V was pared by 4 bases and J by 5 bases, with 12 bases between. The CDR3 contains 14 residues. The CDR3 loop is CATSTPASHNEQFF. The DNA of the CDR3 is TGTGCCACCAGCACACCCGCGTCCCACAATGAGCAGTTCTTC.

This clonotype was observed at least ten times. The rearrangement uses TRBV11-2 and TRBJ1-1, with a tentative D call TRBD1 (5 bases). V lost 4 bases and J lost 10, with 19 bases in between. This CDR3 has 14 amino acids. Germline lookup yields CDR1 SGHAT and CDR2 FQNNGV. CDR3 residues: CASSSDAQGPGAFF. In nucleotides, the CDR3 is TGTGCCAGCAGCTCAGACGCCCAGGGTCCGGGAGCTTTCTTT.

This chain links TRBV20-1 with TRBJ2-1; 9 bases map to TRBD2. Germline CDR1 and CDR2: DFQATT and SNEGSKA (reference sequence). Trimming took 5 bases from V and 4 from J; bases not matched to a gene: 9. The CDR3 length is 15 residues. CDR3 DNA: TGCAGTGCTCCCCTAACTAGCGGGCCTTACAATGAGCAGTTCTTC. Residues: CSAPLTSGPYNEQFF.

This clonotype was seen only a few times. J is TRBJ2-7 and V is TRBV2; a weak D match, TRBD2 (6 bases). Germline CDR1 is SNHLY and CDR2 is FYNNEI. Trimming cost V 1 base and J 5 bases, with 12 bases left between them. CDR3 length equals 14 residues. The CDR3 DNA reads as TGTGCCAGCAGTGAAGTTCGGCGGGACGACGAGCAGTACTTC. Its translation is CASSEVRRDDEQYF.

This clonotype was picked up many times. The junction differs from germline at one of its ends, possibly a read error. The rearrangement joins TRBV4-2 to TRBJ2-5; 10 bases map to TRBD2. CDR1 and CDR2 from the germline V gene are LGHNA and YNFKEQ. The CDR3 is 17 amino acids. CDR3 DNA sequence: TGTGCCAGCAGCCCCATAGGCCTAGCGGGGGACTATCCAAGCTGGTCCTTC. Translating it yields CASSPIGLAGDYPSWSF.

V is TRBV15 and J is TRBJ1-3, with D unresolved. Germline values: CDR1 LNHNV, CDR2 YYDKDF (reference sequence). The V end was cut by 0 bases, the J end by 0 bases, with 9 bases between. This CDR3 comprises 16 residues. The CDR3 DNA reads as TGTGCCACCAGCAGAGATCTGTCCAGCTCTGGAAACACCATATATTTT. Translated, it gives CATSRDLSSSGNTIYF.

This clonotype was seen once. The chain joins TRBV2 to TRBJ2-3; D perhaps matches TRBD2 (6 bases). Germline CDR1 is SNHLY and CDR2 is FYNNEI. Trimming took 2 bases from V and 2 from J, leaving 14 bases between them. The CDR3 has 16 residues. The CDR3: CASSERRTTYTDTQYF. The CDR3 DNA follows: TGTGCCAGCAGTGAACGTCGGACTACCTACACAGATACGCAGTATTTT.

The chain employs TRBV12-5 and TRBJ2-1; D call uncertain. The V and J ends lost 1 base and 7 bases respectively, with 8 bases between them. Germline V gene data show CDR1 as LGHNT and CDR2 as FRNRAP. CDR3 length: 13 residues. The CDR3 DNA reads as TGTGCTAGTGGTTTGGGCCAGGTGAATGAGCAGTTCTTC. It encodes CASGLGQVNEQFF.

This clonotype has at least ten counts. The chain uses TRBV11-2 and TRBJ2-7; D is undetermined. The CDR3 runs to 14 residues. Per germline, CDR1 SGHAT and CDR2 FQNNGV. Trimming left V 2 bases short and J 7 bases short, with 15 bases between. The CDR3 reads CASSLSPGYSEQYF. In nucleotides, the CDR3 is TGTGCCAGCAGCTTAAGCCCAGGTTACAGTGAGCAGTACTTC.

In this sample, this clonotype turned up a few times. The V and J genes are TRBV20-1 and TRBJ1-5, with 8 bases aligning to TRBD1. V shed 1 base and J 6 bases; nucleotides not matched to a gene: 14. Germline CDR1 and CDR2: DFQATT and SNEGSKA (reference sequence). The CDR3 is 17 residues long. CDR3 nucleotides: TGCAGTGCTAGAGCGAACCTGCAGGGGGCGTCACGTCAGCCCCAGCATTTT. This gives the protein CSARANLQGASRQPQHF.